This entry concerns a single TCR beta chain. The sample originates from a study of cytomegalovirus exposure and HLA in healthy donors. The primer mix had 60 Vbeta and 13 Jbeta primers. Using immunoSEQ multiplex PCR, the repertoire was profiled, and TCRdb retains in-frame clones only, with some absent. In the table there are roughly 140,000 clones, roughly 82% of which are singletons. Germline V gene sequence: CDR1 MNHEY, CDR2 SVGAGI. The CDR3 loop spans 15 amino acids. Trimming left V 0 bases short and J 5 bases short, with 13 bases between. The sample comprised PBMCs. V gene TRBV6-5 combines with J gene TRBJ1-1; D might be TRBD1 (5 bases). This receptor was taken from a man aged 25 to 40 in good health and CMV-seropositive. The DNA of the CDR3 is TGTGCCAGCAGTTACTCTCAGGGAGGTGGGACTGAAGCTTTCTTT. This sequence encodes CASSYSQGGGTEAFF.